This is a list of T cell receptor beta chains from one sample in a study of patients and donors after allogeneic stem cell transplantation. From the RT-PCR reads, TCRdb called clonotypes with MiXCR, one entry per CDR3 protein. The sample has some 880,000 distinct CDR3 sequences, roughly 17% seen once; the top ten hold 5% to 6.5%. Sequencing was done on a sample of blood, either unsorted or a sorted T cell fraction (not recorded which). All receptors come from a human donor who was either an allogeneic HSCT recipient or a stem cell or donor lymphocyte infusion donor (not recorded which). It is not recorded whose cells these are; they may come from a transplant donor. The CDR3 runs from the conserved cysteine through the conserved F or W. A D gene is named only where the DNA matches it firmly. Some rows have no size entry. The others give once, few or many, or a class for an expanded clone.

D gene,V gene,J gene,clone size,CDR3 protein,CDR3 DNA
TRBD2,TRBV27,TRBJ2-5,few,CASSLIGGGTGETQYF,TGTGCCAGCAGCCTCATTGGGGGGGGGACCGGGGAGACCCAGTACTTC
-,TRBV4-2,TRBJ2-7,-,CASSQGVPPYEQYF,TGTGCCAGCAGCCAAGGAGTCCCTCCCTACGAGCAGTACTTC
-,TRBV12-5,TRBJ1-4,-,CASGSVGGNEKLFF,TGTGCTAGTGGTTCCGTTGGAGGGAATGAAAAACTGTTTTTT
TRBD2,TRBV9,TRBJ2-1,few,CASSLSGGRAEQFF,TGTGCCAGCAGCCTGAGCGGGGGGCGCGCTGAGCAGTTCTTC
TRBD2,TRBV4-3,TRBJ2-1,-,CASSPYLGLAGYNEQFF,TGCGCCAGCAGCCCCTACCTCGGACTAGCGGGGTACAATGAGCAGTTCTTC
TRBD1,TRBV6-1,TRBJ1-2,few,CASRRTGNDYGYTF,TGTGCCAGCAGGCGGACAGGCAATGACTATGGCTACACCTTC
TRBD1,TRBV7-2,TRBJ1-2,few,CASSSPMDRGGYGYTF,TGTGCCAGCAGCTCCCCGATGGACAGGGGGGGGTATGGCTACACCTTC
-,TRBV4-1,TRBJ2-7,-,CASSQETSSRTYEQYF,TGCGCCAGCAGCCAAGAAACTAGCAGCCGGACCTACGAGCAGTACTTC
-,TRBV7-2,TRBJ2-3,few,CASRLDRGTDTQYF,TGTGCCAGCAGATTGGACAGAGGCACAGATACGCAGTATTTT
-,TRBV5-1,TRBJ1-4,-,CASSPQGSNEKLFF,TGCGCCAGCAGCCCCCAGGGGTCTAATGAAAAACTGTTTTTT
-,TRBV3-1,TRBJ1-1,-,CASSQEAESMNTEAFF,TGTGCCAGCAGCCAAGAGGCAGAGTCAATGAACACTGAAGCTTTCTTT
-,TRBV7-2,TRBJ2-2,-,CASSSKSGELFF,TGTGCCAGCAGCTCCAAGTCTGGGGAGCTGTTTTTT
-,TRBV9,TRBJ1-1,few,CASSGHLMNTEAFF,TGTGCCAGCTCAGGACACCTCATGAACACTGAAGCTTTCTTT
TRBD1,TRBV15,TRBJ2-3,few,CATSRARGQTQYF,TGTGCCACCAGCAGAGCGAGGGGACAGACGCAGTATTTT
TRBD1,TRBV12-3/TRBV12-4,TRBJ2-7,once,CASSTDRVREQYF,TGTGCCAGCAGTACGGACAGGGTCCGCGAGCAGTACTTC
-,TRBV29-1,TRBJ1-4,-,CSVFTFGEKLFF,TGCAGCGTTTTTACATTCGGGGAAAAACTGTTTTTT
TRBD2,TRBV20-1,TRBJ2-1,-,CSVYPFSGRGRYNEQFF,TGCAGTGTTTACCCCTTTAGCGGGAGGGGACGCTACAATGAGCAGTTCTTC
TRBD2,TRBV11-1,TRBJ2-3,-,CASSLAPGLAGKTDTQYF,TGTGCCAGCAGCTTAGCCCCGGGACTAGCAGGAAAAACAGATACGCAGTATTTT
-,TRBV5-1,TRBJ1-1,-,CASSLGQANEAFF,TGCGCCAGCAGCTTGGGGCAGGCAAATGAAGCTTTCTTT
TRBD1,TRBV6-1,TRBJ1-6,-,CASIIITGDNSPLHF,TGTGCCAGCATTATCATTACAGGGGATAATTCACCCCTCCACTTT
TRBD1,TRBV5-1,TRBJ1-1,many,CASSGYRGQTEAFF,TGCGCCAGCAGCGGATACAGGGGGCAAACTGAAGCTTTCTTT
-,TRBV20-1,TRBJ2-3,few,CSATPASRTDTQYF,TGCAGTGCCACTCCCGCCAGCCGAACAGATACGCAGTATTTT
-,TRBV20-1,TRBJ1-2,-,CSASVADGVNYGYTF,TGCAGTGCGAGTGTTGCGGACGGCGTTAACTATGGCTACACCTTC
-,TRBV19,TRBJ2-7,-,CASSIDPLSDEQYF,TGTGCCAGTAGTATTGACCCCTTAAGCGACGAGCAGTACTTC
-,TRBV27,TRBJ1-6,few,CASSIYNSPLHF,TGTGCCAGCAGTATATATAATTCACCCCTCCACTTT
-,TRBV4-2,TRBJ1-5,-,CASSPTPLATGGQPQHF,TGTGCCAGCAGTCCGACCCCTTTGGCAACCGGAGGTCAGCCCCAGCATTTT
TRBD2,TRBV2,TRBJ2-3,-,CASGGRTSQADTQYF,TGTGCCAGCGGGGGCCGGACTAGCCAGGCAGATACGCAGTATTTT
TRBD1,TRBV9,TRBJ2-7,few,CASSGDRSSYEQYF,TGTGCCAGCAGCGGGGACAGAAGCTCCTACGAGCAGTACTTC
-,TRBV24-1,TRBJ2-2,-,CATGAEQNTGELFF,TGTGCCACCGGAGCGGAGCAGAACACCGGGGAGCTGTTTTTT
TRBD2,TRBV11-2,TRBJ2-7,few,CASSLRVSGSAGESYEQYF,TGTGCCAGCAGCTTAAGGGTGAGCGGCTCGGCGGGAGAATCCTACGAGCAGTACTTC
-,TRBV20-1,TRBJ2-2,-,CSAPRRGQTGELFF,TGCAGTGCTCCCCGCCGGGGGCAGACCGGGGAGCTGTTTTTT
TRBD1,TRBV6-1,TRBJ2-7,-,CASSRPGQGTFHEQYF,TGTGCCAGCAGCCGCCCGGGACAGGGGACCTTCCACGAGCAGTACTTC
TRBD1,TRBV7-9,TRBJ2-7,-,CASSLGQGTSHEQYF,TGTGCCAGCAGCTTAGGACAGGGGACTTCGCACGAGCAGTACTTC
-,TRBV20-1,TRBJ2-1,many,CSASPAASSYNEQFF,TGCAGTGCTAGTCCCGCGGCAAGCTCCTACAATGAGCAGTTCTTC
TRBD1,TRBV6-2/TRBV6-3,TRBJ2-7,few,CASSYPGQLTSYEQYF,TGTGCCAGCAGTTACCCGGGACAGCTGACCTCCTACGAGCAGTACTTC
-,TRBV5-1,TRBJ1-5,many,CASSWSNIPSNQPQHF,TGCGCCAGCAGCTGGTCAAATATCCCTAGCAATCAGCCCCAGCATTTT
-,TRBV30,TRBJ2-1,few,CAWSPGVGLGNEQFF,TGTGCCTGGAGTCCGGGGGTAGGGCTTGGAAATGAGCAGTTCTTC
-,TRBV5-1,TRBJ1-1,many,CASSLHQGIDTEAFF,TGCGCCAGCAGCTTACACCAGGGTATCGACACTGAAGCTTTCTTT
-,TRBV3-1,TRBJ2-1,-,CASSQGRTEQFF,TGTGCCAGCAGCCAAGGGCGGACCGAGCAGTTCTTC
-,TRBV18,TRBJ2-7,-,CASSPTPGHSSYEQYF,TGTGCCAGCTCACCTACCCCGGGACACAGCTCCTACGAGCAGTACTTC
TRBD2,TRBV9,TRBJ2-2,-,CASSNRGTSLGTGELFF,TGTGCCAGCAGCAATAGGGGGACTAGCTTGGGGACCGGGGAGCTGTTTTTT
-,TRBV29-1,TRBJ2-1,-,CSVEIDPVWRRDNEQFF,TGCAGCGTTGAAATCGATCCGGTCTGGCGGCGGGACAATGAGCAGTTCTTC
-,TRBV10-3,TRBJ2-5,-,CAISPGAPQGTQYF,TGTGCCATCAGCCCGGGAGCCCCCCAAGGAACCCAGTACTTC
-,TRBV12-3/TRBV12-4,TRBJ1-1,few,CASSLHRANTEAFF,TGTGCCAGCAGTTTACACAGGGCCAACACTGAAGCTTTCTTT
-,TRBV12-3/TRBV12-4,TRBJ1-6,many,CASRARGVYNSPLHF,TGTGCCAGCAGGGCAAGAGGGGTTTATAATTCACCCCTCCACTTT